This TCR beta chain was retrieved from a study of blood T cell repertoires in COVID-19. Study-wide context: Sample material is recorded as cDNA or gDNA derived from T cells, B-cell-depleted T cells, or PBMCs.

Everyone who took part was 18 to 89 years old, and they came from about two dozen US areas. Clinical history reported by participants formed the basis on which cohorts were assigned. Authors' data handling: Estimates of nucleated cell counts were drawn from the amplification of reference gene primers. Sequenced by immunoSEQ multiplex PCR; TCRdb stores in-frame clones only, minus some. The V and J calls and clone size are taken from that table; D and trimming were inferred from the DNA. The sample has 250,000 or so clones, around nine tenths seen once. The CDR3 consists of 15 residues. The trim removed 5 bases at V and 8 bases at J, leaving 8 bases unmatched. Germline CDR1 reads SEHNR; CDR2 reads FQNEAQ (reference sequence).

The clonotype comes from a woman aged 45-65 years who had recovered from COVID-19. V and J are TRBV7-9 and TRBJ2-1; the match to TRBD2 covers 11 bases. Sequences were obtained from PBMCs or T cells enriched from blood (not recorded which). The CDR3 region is CASSHPGLAVYEQFF. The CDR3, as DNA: TGTGCCAGCAGCCATCCGGGACTAGCGGTATATGAGCAGTTCTTC.